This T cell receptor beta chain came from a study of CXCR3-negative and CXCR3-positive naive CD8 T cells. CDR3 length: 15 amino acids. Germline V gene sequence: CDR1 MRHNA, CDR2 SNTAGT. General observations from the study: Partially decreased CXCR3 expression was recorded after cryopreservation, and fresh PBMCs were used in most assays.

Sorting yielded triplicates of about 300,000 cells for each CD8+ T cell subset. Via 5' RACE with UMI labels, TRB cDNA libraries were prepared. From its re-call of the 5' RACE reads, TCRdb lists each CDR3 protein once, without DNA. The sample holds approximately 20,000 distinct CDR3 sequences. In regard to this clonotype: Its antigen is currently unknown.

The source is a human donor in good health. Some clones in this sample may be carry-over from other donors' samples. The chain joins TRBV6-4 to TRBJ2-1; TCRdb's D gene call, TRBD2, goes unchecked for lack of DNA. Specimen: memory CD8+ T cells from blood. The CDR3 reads CASSLAGGDYNEQFF.